This T cell receptor beta chain was sequenced for a study of lymphopenia after photon versus proton radiotherapy. Findings and limits, study-wide: Oligoclonal CD8+ Temra expansion after nadir drove photon patients' diversity drop. Authors raise, but do not show, better survival with proton therapy.

About this clone: The antigen is unknown.

Repertoires were generated with immunoSEQ multiplex PCR, while TCRdb's copy carries only in-frame clones and drops some. The data hold 50,000 to 70,000 clones, with roughly 87% observed a single time. CDR1 and CDR2 from the germline V gene are SGHRS and YFSETQ. This CDR3 contains 12 residues. The ends were cut back, 4 bases at V and 6 bases at J, with 11 bases in the middle. The chain links TRBV5-1 to TRBJ2-7; no firm D call. Source: peripheral blood, taken from a patient treated with proton-based radiotherapy. This receptor was taken from a man at least 80 years old with esophageal cancer. CDR3 sequence reads: CASSGDAAEQYF. CDR3 DNA: TGCGCCAGCAGCGGAGATGCCGCCGAGCAGTACTTC.